Shown below are 2 T cell receptor beta chains from a single sample sequenced in a study of T-cell reconstitution after alpha-beta-depleted transplantation in children. Unique molecular identifiers were incorporated when the TCRbeta library was constructed. A single record per CDR3 protein comes from TCRdb applying MiXCR to the PCR reads. The repertoire holds some 550,000 distinct CDR3 sequences, with about 21% as singletons. The source was PBMCs, mostly from graft donor cells, collected 360 days after TCRalphabeta/CD19-depleted stem cell transplant. The source is a boy in the first two years of life who had a stem cell transplant for acute myeloid leukemia, so the T cells may come from the graft donor.

This clonotype came up a few times. The chain combines TRBV5-1 with TRBJ1-1; TRBD1 matches 9 bases. V dropped 4 bases and J dropped 5; count of bases not matched to a gene: 9. There are 15 residues in the CDR3. Germline V lookup: CDR1 SGHRS, CDR2 YFSETQ. The CDR3 protein is CASSVMTGGYTEAFF. The CDR3, as DNA: TGCGCCAGCAGCGTAATGACAGGGGGATATACTGAAGCTTTCTTT.

This clonotype was picked up a small number of times. This chain joins TRBV12-3 or TRBV12-4 and TRBJ1-4, with a tentative D call TRBD1 (5 bases). The CDR3 is 15 residues long. Between the trimmed V and J ends, which lost 2 bases and 10 bases, there was a span of 17 bases. CDR3 sequence (DNA): TGTGCCAGCAGTTTAAACCCGGGGGTAGCTGGAAAACTGTTTTTT. This codes for CASSLNPGVAGKLFF.